This T cell receptor beta chain was sequenced for a study of T-cell reconstitution after alpha-beta-depleted transplantation in children. The authors prepared the TCRbeta library with unique molecular identifiers. TCRdb used MiXCR to reprocess the PCR reads, holding one entry per CDR3 protein. Among 350,000 to 400,000 distinct CDR3 sequences, about a fifth were seen once, and the ten largest hold around 4%. Germline V CDR1 and CDR2: LGHNA, YNFKEQ. The V end lost 7 bases, the J end lost 2 bases, and 8 bases lay between the germline ends. This CDR3 comprises 13 residues. Material: PBMCs from the stem cell graft donor, obtained from the stem cell graft. The sequence derives from a human donor who donated a stem cell graft to a child with acute myeloid leukemia. The V and J genes are TRBV4-2 and TRBJ2-2; D is unresolved. Written as DNA, the CDR3 is TGTGCCAGCAAGGTAGTTAACACCGGGGAGCTGTTTTTT. This translates into CASKVVNTGELFF.